These T cell receptor beta chains were read from a single sample in a study of beta chain features in type 1 diabetes. Sequencing used immunoSEQ multiplex PCR; TCRdb keeps in-frame clones, though not all of them. Here the sample spans 120,000 or so clones, 17% being singletons. Sequenced input: central memory CD4+ T cells from blood. Every receptor here comes from a man between 18 and 35 years old with type 1 diabetes. The CDR3 runs from the conserved cysteine through the conserved F or W. A D gene is named only where the DNA matches it firmly. The size of a clone is reported for some rows only, either as once, few or many, or as a class for expanded clones.

NA NA TRBJ2-7 TRBV6-1 CASSERQAISYEQYF TGTGCCAGCAGTGAGCGGCAGGCTATTTCCTACGAGCAGTACTTC
NA NA TRBJ1-5 TRBV6-5 CASSPGQGWPQHF TGTGCCAGCAGCCCAGGGCAGGGTTGGCCCCAGCATTTT
NA TRBD1 TRBJ2-7 TRBV28 CASSRTGRGIYEQYF TGTGCCAGCAGCCGGACAGGGCGAGGGATTTACGAGCAGTACTTC
NA NA TRBJ1-1 TRBV18 CASSPPGVAAFF TGTGCCAGCTCACCACCAGGTGTTGCGGCTTTCTTT
NA NA TRBJ2-3 TRBV19 CASSTGGLATDTQYF TGTGCCAGTAGCACAGGAGGACTCGCCACAGATACGCAGTATTTT
NA TRBD2 TRBJ2-3 TRBV29-1 CSVVGGGATDTQYF TGCAGCGTTGTTGGCGGGGGAGCGACAGATACGCAGTATTTT
NA NA TRBJ1-2 TRBV29-1 CSVEEFWDRGYTF TGCAGCGTTGAAGAGTTTTGGGATCGGGGCTACACCTTC
NA NA TRBJ1-5 TRBV7-9 CASSLASNQPQHF TGTGCCAGCAGCTTAGCCAGTAATCAGCCCCAGCATTTT
NA NA TRBJ1-2 TRBV9 CASSVGEDYGYTF TGTGCCAGCAGCGTAGGAGAGGATTATGGCTACACCTTC
NA NA TRBJ1-1 TRBV2 CASSGVNTEAFF TGTGCCAGCAGTGGGGTGAACACTGAAGCTTTCTTT
NA NA TRBJ2-1 TRBV10-1 CASSEIVGSSYNEQFF TGCGCCAGCAGTGAGATTGTCGGAAGCTCCTACAATGAGCAGTTCTTC
few NA TRBJ2-2 TRBV5-4 CASSLAKHTGELFF TGTGCCAGCAGCTTGGCCAAACACACCGGGGAGCTGTTTTTT
many TRBD2 TRBJ2-1 TRBV7-2 CASRFLAASASEQFF TGTGCCAGCAGATTCCTAGCGGCCTCCGCGAGTGAGCAGTTCTTC
NA NA TRBJ2-2 TRBV6-5 CASSRDFRELFF TGTGCCAGCAGTCGGGACTTCAGGGAGCTGTTTTTT
NA NA TRBJ1-5 TRBV30 CAWSEVGRNNQPQHF TGTGCCTGGAGTGAGGTAGGGAGGAACAATCAGCCCCAGCATTTT
many NA TRBJ2-1 TRBV7-2 CASSWTASRYNEQFF TGTGCCAGCAGCTGGACGGCGTCCCGGTACAATGAGCAGTTCTTC
NA TRBD1 TRBJ1-1 TRBV18 CASSPQQGADTEAFF TGTGCCAGCTCACCACAACAGGGGGCGGACACTGAAGCTTTCTTT
few NA TRBJ1-1 TRBV28 CASGTGLGTEAFF TGTGCCAGCGGTACAGGGTTGGGGACTGAAGCTTTCTTT
NA NA TRBJ1-6 TRBV7-9 CASSLALHSPLHF TGTGCCAGCAGCTTAGCCCTCCATTCACCCCTCCACTTT
few NA TRBJ1-2 TRBV6-6 CASSYGGYGYTF TGTGCCAGCAGTTACGGGGGATATGGCTACACCTTC
NA NA TRBJ2-5 TRBV2 CASSAGTSLQETQYF TGTGCCAGCAGCGCCGGGACTTCGCTTCAAGAGACCCAGTACTTC
many NA TRBJ2-7 TRBV11-3 CASRRSEYEQYF TGTGCCAGCAGAAGGTCCGAGTACGAGCAGTACTTC
NA TRBD1 TRBJ2-6 TRBV5-1 CASSLVTGTGANVLTF TGCGCCAGCAGCTTGGTGACAGGGACTGGGGCCAACGTCCTGACTTTC
NA TRBD1 TRBJ1-2 TRBV10-3 CAISWDSRGYTF TGTGCCATCAGTTGGGACAGTCGAGGCTACACCTTC
NA NA TRBJ2-7 TRBV5-6 CASSLSTDTYEQYF TGTGCCAGCAGCTTGTCGACAGACACCTACGAGCAGTACTTC
few TRBD2 TRBJ2-1 TRBV7-9 CASSPPGGGEQFF TGTGCCAGCAGCCCCCCGGGAGGTGGTGAGCAGTTCTTC
NA TRBD2 TRBJ2-5 TRBV30 CACLLAGTRSETQYF TGTGCCTGTCTCCTAGCGGGAACGAGGAGTGAGACCCAGTACTTC
NA TRBD1 TRBJ1-1 TRBV6-5 CASSRQGNTEAFF TGTGCCAGCAGTAGACAGGGGAACACTGAAGCTTTCTTT
NA NA TRBJ1-1 TRBV28 CASSLYPQGRMAFF TGTGCCAGCAGTTTATATCCCCAGGGGCGAATGGCTTTCTTT